In its sample, the clone carrying this TCR beta chain ranks as medium-sized (0.01 to 0.1%). Its antigen is as yet unknown. Germline V gives CDR1 KGHDR, CDR2 SFDVKD. The V end was cut by 4 bases, the J end by 6 bases, with 18 bases between. The CDR3 runs to 16 residues. Per the authors' pipeline: Clinicopathological groups differed in CDR3, with these differences serving to build a distant-metastasis classifier for papillary thyroid cancer. MiXCR re-clonotyped the PCR reads for TCRdb. TCRdb, not the original authors, processed these V and J calls. The sample lists 13,000 or so clones, roughly 21% occurring once. Thyroid surgery had not been preceded by any treatment in any patient. This sample is part of a study of metastatic and nonmetastatic thyroid tumors. Study context: Malignant thyroid and benign thyroid patients provided blood and tumor or nodule tissue whose repertoires were compared.

Notes on the study in general: Benign nodules were reported to have significantly lower TCR beta diversity than malignant thyroid tumors, in blood and tumor.

Sequences were obtained from adjacent normal tissue. The origin of this receptor is a female donor with papillary thyroid cancer or a benign thyroid nodule (not recorded which). Some clones in this sample may be carry-over from other donors' samples. The rearrangement uses TRBV24-1 and TRBJ1-3; D not resolved. The CDR3 nucleotides read TGTGCCACCAGTGAGTCAGTAGGACGGGCGAAAAACACCATATATTTT. Translated, it gives CATSESVGRAKNTIYF.